Below, one T cell receptor (beta chain) is given with its context. This sample was included in a study of blood T cell repertoires in COVID-19. Study in general: The study drew acute and convalescent COVID-19 samples from the United States, Italy and Spain. T cells, B-cell-depleted T cells, or PBMCs supplied cDNA or gDNA.

Germline CDR1 is KGHSH and CDR2 is LQKENI. The CDR3 contains 12 residues. With 3 bases removed from V and 7 bases from J, the gap between germline ends came to 7 bases. Per the original data handling: Cell counts per sample came from amplifying reference gene primers. Sequencing used immunoSEQ multiplex PCR; TCRdb keeps in-frame clones, though not all of them. That table furnishes V, J and clone size, whereas the DNA furnished D and trimming. Among more than 100,000 clones listed, about 85% were seen once. The receptor was isolated from a man between 50 and 59 years old in a cohort sampled during active COVID-19. The specimen sequenced was peripheral blood. The J gene is TRBJ2-1, the V gene TRBV18, with D perhaps TRBD2 (5 bases). This chain's CDR3 is CASSPPGNEQFF. As DNA, the CDR3 is TGTGCCAGCTCACCCCCGGGGAATGAGCAGTTCTTC.